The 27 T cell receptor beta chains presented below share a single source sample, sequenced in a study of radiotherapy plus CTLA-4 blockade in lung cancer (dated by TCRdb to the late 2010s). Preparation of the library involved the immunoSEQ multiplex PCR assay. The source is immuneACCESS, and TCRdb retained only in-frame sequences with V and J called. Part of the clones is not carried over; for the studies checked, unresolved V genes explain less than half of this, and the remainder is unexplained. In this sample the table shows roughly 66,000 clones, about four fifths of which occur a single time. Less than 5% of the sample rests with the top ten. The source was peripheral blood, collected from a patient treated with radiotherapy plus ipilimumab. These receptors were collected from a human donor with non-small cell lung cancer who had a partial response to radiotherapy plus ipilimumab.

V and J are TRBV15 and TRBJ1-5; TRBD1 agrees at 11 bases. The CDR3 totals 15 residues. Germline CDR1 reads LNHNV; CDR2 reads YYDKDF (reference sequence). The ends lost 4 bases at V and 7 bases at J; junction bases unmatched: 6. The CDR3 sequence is CATSNGQGARQPQHF. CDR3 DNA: TGTGCCACCAGCAACGGACAGGGGGCGCGGCAGCCCCAGCATTTT.

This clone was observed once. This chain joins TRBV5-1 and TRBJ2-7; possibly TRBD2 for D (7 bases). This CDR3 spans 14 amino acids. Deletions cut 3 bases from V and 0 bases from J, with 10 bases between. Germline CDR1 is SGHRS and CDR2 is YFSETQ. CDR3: CASSWGGGSYEQYF. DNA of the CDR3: TGCGCCAGCAGCTGGGGGGGCGGCTCCTACGAGCAGTACTTC.

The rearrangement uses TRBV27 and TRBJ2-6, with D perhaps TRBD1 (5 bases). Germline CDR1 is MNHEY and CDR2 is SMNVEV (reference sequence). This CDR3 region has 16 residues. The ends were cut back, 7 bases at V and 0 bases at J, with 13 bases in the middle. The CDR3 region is CASTFRVDSGANVLTF. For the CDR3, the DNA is TGTGCCAGCACTTTCAGGGTGGACTCTGGGGCCAACGTCCTGACTTTC.

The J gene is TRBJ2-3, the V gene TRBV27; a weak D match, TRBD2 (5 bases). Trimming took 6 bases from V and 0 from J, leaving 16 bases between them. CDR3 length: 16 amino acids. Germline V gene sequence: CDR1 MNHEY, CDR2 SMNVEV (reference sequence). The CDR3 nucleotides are TGTGCCAGCAGCCTGACCAGGACTTCTAGCACAGATACGCAGTATTTT. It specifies CASSLTRTSSTDTQYF.

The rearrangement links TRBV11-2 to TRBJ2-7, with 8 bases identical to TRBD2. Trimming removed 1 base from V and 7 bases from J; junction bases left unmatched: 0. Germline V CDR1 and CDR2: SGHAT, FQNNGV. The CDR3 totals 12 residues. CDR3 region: CASSLAGGEQYF. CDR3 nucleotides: TGTGCCAGCAGCTTAGCGGGGGGGGAGCAGTACTTC.

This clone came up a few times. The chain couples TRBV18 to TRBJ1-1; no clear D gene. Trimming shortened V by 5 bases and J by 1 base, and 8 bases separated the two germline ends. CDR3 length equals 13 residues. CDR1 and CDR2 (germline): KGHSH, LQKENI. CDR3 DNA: TGTGCCAGCTCAACCGAGAGGAACACTGAAGCTTTCTTT. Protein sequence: CASSTERNTEAFF.

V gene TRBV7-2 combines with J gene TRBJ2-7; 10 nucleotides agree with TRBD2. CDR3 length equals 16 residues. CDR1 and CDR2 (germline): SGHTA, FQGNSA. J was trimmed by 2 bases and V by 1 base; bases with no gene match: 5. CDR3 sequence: CASSLVPSGGAYEQYF. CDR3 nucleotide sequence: TGTGCCAGCAGCTTAGTGCCTAGCGGGGGCGCCTACGAGCAGTACTTC.

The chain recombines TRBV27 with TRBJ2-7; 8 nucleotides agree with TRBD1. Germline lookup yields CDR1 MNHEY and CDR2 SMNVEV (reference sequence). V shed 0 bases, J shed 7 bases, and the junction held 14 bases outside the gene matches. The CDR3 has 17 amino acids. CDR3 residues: CASSLSRIRQGADEQYF. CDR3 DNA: TGTGCCAGCAGTTTATCCCGCATCCGCCAGGGGGCTGATGAGCAGTACTTC.

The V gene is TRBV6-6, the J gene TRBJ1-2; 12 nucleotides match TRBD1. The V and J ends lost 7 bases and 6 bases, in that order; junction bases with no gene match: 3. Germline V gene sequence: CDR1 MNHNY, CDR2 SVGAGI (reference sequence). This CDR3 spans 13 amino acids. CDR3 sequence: CASTRDRGHGYTF. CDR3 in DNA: TGTGCCAGCACCAGGGACAGGGGGCATGGCTACACCTTC.

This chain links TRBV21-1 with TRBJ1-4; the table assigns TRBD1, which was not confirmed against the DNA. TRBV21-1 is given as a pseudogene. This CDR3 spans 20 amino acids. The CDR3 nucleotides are TGTGCCAGCAGCAAAGTCTCTGGGGGGCAGGGGGCGGCCCCTAGGGAAAAACTGTTTTTT. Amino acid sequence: CASSKVSGGQGAAPREKLFF.

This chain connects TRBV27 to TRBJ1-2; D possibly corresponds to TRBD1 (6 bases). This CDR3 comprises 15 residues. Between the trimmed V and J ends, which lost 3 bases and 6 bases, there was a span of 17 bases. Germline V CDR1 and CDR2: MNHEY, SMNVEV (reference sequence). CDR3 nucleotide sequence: TGTGCCAGCAGTTTCAGGGACATCGCGCGGGATGGCTACACCTTC. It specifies CASSFRDIARDGYTF.

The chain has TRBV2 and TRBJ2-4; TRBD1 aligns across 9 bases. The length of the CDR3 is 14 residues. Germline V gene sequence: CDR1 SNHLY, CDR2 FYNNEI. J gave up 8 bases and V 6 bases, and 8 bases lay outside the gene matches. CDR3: CASRFGTGFDIQYF. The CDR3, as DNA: TGTGCCAGCAGATTCGGGACAGGGTTTGACATTCAGTACTTC. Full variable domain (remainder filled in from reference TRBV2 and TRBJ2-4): EPEVTQTPSHQVTQMGQEVILRCVPISNHLYFYWYRQILGQKVEFLVSFYNNEISEKSEIFDDQFSVERPDGSNFTLKIRSTKLEDSAMYFCASRFGTGFDIQYFGAGTRLSVL.

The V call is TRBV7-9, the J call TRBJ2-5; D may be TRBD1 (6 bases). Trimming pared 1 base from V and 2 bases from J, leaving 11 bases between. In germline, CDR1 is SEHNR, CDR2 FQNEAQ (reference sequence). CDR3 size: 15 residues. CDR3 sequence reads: CASSLEGHYQETQYF. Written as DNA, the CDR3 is TGTGCCAGCAGCTTAGAGGGACACTATCAAGAGACCCAGTACTTC.

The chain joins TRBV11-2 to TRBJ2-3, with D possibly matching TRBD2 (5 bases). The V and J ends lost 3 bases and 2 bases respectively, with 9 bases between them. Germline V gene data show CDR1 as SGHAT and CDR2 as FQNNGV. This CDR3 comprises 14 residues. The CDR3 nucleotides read TGTGCCAGCAGCTTTTCGGGAATCACAGATACGCAGTATTTT. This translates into CASSFSGITDTQYF. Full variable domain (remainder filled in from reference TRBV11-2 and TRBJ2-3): EAGVAQSPRYKIIEKRQSVAFWCNPISGHATLYWYQQILGQGPKLLIQFQNNGVVDDSQLPKDRFSAERLKGVDSTLKIQPAKLEDSAVYLCASSFSGITDTQYFGPGTRLTVL.

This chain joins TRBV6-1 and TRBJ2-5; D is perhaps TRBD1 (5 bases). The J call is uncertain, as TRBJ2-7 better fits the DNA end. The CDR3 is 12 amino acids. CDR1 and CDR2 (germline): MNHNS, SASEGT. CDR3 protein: CASGQGNYEQYF. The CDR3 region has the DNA TGTGCCAGCGGGCAGGGCAACTACGAGCAGTACTTC.

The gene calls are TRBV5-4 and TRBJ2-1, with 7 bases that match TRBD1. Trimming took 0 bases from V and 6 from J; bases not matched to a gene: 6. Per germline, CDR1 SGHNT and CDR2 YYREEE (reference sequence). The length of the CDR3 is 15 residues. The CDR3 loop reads CASSLGGAGGNEQFF. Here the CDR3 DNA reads TGTGCCAGCAGCTTGGGTGGAGCAGGGGGCAATGAGCAGTTCTTC. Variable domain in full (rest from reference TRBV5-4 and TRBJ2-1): ETGVTQSPTHLIKTRGQQVTLRCSSQSGHNTVSWYQQALGQGPQFIFQYYREEENGRGNFPPRFSGLQFPNYSSELNVNALELDDSALYLCASSLGGAGGNEQFFGPGTRLTVL.

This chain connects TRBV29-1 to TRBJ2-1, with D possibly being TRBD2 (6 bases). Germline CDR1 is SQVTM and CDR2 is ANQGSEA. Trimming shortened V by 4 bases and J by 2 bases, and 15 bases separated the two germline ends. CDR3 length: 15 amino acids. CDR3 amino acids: CSVGRGTGAYNEQFF. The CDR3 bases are TGCAGCGTTGGACGGGGGACGGGGGCCTACAATGAGCAGTTCTTC.

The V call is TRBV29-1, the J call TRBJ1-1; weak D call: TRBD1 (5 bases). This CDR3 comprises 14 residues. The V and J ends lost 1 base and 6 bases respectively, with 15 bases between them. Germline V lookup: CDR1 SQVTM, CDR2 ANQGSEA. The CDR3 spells CSVEAQGPWPEAFF. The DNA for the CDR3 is TGCAGCGTTGAAGCCCAGGGCCCCTGGCCTGAAGCTTTCTTT.

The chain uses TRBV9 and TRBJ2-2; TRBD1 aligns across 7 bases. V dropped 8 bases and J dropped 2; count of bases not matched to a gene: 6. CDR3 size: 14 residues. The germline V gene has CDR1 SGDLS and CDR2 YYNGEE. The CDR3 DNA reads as TGTGCCAGTCGGACAGGAGATAACACCGGGGAGCTGTTTTTT. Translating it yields CASRTGDNTGELFF. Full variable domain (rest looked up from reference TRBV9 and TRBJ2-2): DSGVTQTPKHLITATGQRVTLRCSPRSGDLSVYWYQQSLDQGLQFLIQYYNGEERAKGNILERFSAQQFPDLHSELNLSSLELGDSALYFCASRTGDNTGELFFGEGSRLTVL.

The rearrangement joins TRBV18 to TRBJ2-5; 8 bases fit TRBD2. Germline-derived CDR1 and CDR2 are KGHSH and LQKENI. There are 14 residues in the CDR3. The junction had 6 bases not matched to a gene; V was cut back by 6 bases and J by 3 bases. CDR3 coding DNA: TGTGCCAGCTCTGCTACTAGCGGAGAAGAGACCCAGTACTTC. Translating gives CASSATSGEETQYF.

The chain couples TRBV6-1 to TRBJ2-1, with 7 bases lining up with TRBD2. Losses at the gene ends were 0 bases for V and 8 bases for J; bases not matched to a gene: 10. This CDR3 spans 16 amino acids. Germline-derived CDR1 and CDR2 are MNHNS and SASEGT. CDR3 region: CASSEASSGTSDEQFF. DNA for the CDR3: TGTGCCAGCAGTGAAGCCTCTAGCGGAACCTCCGATGAGCAGTTCTTC.

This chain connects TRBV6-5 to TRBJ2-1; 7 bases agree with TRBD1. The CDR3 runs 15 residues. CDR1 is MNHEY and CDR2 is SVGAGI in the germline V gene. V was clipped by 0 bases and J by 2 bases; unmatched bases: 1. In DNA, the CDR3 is TGTGCCAGCAGTTACTCGAGGGGGCCCTACAATGAGCAGTTCTTC. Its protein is CASSYSRGPYNEQFF.

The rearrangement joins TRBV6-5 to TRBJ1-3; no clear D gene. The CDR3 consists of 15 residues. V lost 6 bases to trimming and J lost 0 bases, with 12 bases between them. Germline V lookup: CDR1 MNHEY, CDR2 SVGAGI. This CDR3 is CASSPRLSSGNTIYF. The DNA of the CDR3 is TGTGCCAGCAGCCCCCGACTGAGCTCTGGAAACACCATATATTTT.

The CDR3 nucleotides are TGTGCCAGCATTACCGGGACTTCGGGGACCCAGTACTTC. Protein product: CASITGTSGTQYF. V gene TRBV6-1 combines with J gene TRBJ2-5, with a weak D call TRBD2 (6 bases). The CDR3 spans 13 residues. The V end was cut by 7 bases, the J end by 7 bases, with 16 bases between. Germline V CDR1 and CDR2: MNHNS, SASEGT.

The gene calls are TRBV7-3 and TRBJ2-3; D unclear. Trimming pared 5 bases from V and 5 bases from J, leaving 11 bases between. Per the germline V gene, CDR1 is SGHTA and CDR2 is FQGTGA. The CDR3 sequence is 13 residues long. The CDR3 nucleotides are TGTGCCAGCAGCCCTCGGAGAGGAGATACGCAGTATTTT. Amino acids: CASSPRRGDTQYF.

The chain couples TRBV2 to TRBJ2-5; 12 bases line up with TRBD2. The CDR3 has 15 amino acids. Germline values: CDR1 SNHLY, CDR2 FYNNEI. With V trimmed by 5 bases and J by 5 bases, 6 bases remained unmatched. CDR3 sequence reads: CASSPSGRAGETQYF. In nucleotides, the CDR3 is TGTGCCAGCAGTCCTAGCGGGAGGGCCGGGGAGACCCAGTACTTC.

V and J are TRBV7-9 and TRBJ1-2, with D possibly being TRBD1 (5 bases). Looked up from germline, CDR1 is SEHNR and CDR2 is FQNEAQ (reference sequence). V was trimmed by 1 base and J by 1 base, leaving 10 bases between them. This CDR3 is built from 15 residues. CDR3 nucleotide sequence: TGTGCCAGCAGCTTAGAGCAGGGCCTTAACTATGGCTACACCTTC. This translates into CASSLEQGLNYGYTF.